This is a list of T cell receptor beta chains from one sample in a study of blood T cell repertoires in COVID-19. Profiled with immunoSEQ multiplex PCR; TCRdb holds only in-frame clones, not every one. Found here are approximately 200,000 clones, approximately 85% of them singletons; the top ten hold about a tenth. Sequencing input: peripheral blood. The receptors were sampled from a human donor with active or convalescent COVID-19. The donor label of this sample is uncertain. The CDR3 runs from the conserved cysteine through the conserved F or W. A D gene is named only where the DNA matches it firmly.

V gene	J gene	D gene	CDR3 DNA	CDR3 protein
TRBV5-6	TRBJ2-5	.	TGTGCCAGCAGCTCACAGGGAGTTCCAGAGACCCAGTACTTC	CASSSQGVPETQYF
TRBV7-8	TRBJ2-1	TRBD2	TGTGCCAGCAGCTTATCACTAGCGGGCACCAATGAGCAGTTCTTC	CASSLSLAGTNEQFF
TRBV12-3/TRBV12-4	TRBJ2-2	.	TGTGCCAGCAAACAGGGCACCGGGGAGCTGTTTTTT	CASKQGTGELFF
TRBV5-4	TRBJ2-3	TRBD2	TGTGCCAGCAGCTTGCTGCTAGCGGGGGCCCGCCGAACGCAGTATTTT	CASSLLLAGARRTQYF
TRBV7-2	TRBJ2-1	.	TGTGCCAGCAGCTTAGTTCTCGGGGGAGGCCGCAATGAGCAGTTCTTC	CASSLVLGGGRNEQFF
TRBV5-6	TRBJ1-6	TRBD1	TGTGCCAGCAGCATTTGGGGACAGGGCGGTTCACCCCTCCACTTT	CASSIWGQGGSPLHF
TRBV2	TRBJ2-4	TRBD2	TGTGCCAGCAGTGAACTTACAGGACTAGCGCCTTTAGCCAAAAACATTCAGTACTTC	CASSELTGLAPLAKNIQYF
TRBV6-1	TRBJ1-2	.	TGTGCCAGCAGTGAAGTATTACGGGGGTGGAGCGATGGCTACACCTTC	CASSEVLRGWSDGYTF
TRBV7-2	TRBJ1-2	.	TGTGCCAGCAGCTCTTACAATGACTATGGCTACACCTTC	CASSSYNDYGYTF
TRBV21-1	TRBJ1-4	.	TGTGCCAGCAGCAAGGTTACCCTTCCGGACAGGGGACCCCTGGCAACTAATGAAAAACTGTTTTTT	CASSKVTLPDRGPLATNEKLFF
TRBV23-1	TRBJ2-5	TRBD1	TGCGCCAGCAGGCCCAAGGAGACCGGGACAGAATCAGGGACCCAGTACTTC	CASRPKETGTESGTQYF
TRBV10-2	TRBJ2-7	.	TGCGCCAGCAGTGAAGGGGGAGGGCCCTACGAGCAGTACTTC	CASSEGGGPYEQYF
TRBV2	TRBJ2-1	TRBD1	TGTGCCAGCAGCCGGGACAGGGGAGGTAATGAGCAGTTCTTC	CASSRDRGGNEQFF
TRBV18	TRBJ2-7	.	TGTGCCAGCTCACCAGGGGCTTCTATTTACGAGCAGTACTTC	CASSPGASIYEQYF
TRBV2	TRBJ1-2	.	TGTGCCAGCAGTGGGGTGACAGGCCGCACCTTC	CASSGVTGRTF
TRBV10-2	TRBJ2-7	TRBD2	TGCGCCAGCAGTGAGTCGTTACTAGCGGGATTCGAGCAGTACTTC	CASSESLLAGFEQYF
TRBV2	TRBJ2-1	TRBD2	TGTGCCAGCAGTGACCTAACCGGGGGAGGGCCAGGCAATGAGCAGTTCTTC	CASSDLTGGGPGNEQFF
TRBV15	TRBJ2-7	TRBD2	TGTGCCACCGGAAAGATAGCAGCGGGGAACTACGAGCAGTACTTC	CATGKIAAGNYEQYF
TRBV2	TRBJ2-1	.	TGTGCCAGCAGTAACCGGACCGGGAATGCTGCTGAGCAGTTCTTC	CASSNRTGNAAEQFF
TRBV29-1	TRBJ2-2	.	TGCAGCGTCATCCTGAGCACCGGGGAGCTGTTTTTT	CSVILSTGELFF
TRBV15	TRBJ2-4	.	TGTGCCACCAGCAGAGACAGGGAATTAGCCAAAAACATTCAGTACTTC	CATSRDRELAKNIQYF
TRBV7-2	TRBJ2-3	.	TGTGCCACCCTCCCAGGGGGGCCCGGGACAGATACGCAGTATTTT	CATLPGGPGTDTQYF
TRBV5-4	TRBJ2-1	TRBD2	TGTGCCAGCAGCTTGGCCGGGGGGGCAAGGCAGTTCTTC	CASSLAGGARQFF
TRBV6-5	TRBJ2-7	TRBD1	TGTGCCAGCAGTTTACAGGGGGGCCTCTACGAGCAGTACTTC	CASSLQGGLYEQYF
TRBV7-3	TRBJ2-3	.	TGTGCCAGCAGCCGTGGGCCGGCAGATACGCAGTATTTT	CASSRGPADTQYF
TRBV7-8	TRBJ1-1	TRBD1	TGTGCCAGCAGCTTACAGGGGGTAATGAACACTGAAGCTTTCTTT	CASSLQGVMNTEAFF
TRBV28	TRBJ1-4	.	TGTGCCAGCACCAACTGGAGGTTTGAACCCCTGTTTTTT	CASTNWRFEPLFF
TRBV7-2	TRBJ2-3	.	TGTGCCAGCAGACTAAACCAGATGATTAGCACAGATACGCAGTATTTT	CASRLNQMISTDTQYF